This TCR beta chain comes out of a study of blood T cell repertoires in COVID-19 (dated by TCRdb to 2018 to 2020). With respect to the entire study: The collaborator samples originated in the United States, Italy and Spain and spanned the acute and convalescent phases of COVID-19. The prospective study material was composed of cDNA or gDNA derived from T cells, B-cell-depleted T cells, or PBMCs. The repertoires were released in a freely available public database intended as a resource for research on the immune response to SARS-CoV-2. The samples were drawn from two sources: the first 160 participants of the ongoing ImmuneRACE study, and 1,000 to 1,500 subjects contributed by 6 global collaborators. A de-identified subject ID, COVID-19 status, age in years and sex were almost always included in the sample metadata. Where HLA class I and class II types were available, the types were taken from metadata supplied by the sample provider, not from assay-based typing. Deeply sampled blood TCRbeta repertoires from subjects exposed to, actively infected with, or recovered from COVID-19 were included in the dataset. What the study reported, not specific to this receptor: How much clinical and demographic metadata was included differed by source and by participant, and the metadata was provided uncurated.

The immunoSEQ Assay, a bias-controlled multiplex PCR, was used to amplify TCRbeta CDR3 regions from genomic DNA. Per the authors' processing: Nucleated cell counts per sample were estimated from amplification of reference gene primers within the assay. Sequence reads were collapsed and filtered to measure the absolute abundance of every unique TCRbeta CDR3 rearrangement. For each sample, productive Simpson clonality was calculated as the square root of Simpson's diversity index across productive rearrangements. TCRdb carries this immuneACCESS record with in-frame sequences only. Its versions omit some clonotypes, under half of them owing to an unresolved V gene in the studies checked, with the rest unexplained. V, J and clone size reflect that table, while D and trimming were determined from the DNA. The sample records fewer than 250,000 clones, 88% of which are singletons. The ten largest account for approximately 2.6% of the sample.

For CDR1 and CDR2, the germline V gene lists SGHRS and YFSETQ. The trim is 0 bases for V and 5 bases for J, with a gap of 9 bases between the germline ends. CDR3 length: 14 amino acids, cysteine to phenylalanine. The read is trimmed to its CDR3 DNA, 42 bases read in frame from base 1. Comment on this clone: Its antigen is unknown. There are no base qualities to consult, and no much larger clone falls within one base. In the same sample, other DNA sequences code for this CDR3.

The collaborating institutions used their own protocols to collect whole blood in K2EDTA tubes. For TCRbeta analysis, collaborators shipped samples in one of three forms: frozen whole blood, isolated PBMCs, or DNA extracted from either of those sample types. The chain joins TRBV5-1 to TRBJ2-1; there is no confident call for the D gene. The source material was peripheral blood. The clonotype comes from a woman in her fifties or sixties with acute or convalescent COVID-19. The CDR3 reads CASSLGAGNNEQFF. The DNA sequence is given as TGCGCCAGCAGCTTGGGGGCCGGTAACAATGAGCAGTTCTTC. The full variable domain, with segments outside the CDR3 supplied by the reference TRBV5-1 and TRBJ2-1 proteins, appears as KAGVTQTPRYLIKTRGQQVTLSCSPISGHRSVSWYQQTPGQGLQFLFEYFSETQRNKGNFPGRFSGRQFSNSRSEMNVSTLELGDSALYLCASSLGAGNNEQFFGPGTRLTVL.